Detailed here is one T cell receptor (beta chain). No antigen is known for it. Per individual sample, total RNA of at least 6 micrograms was extracted. PCR was performed a second time for about 7 to 12 cycles using a sample-barcoded 5' primer and a J-beta primer mix. Each CDR3 protein gets one entry after TCRdb re-called the 5' RACE reads with MiXCR. The sample lists about 1.6 million distinct CDR3 sequences; about 31% were seen once. The data belong to a study of blood T cells in healthy people across ages. Whole-study findings and limits: Age advanced and TCR beta diversity per million T cells fell, roughly linearly.

The CDR3 has 13 amino acids. Germline loops: CDR1 MNHNY, CDR2 SVGAGI (reference sequence). V was pared by 7 bases and J by 5 bases, with 14 bases between. The chain uses TRBV6-6 and TRBJ1-2, with D unclear. The TCR was taken from a woman under 40 in good health. Sequencing was carried out using blood. CDR3 in DNA: TGTGCCAGCACTAGGGCTGTTAGGTATGGCTACACCTTC. Its protein product is CASTRAVRYGYTF.